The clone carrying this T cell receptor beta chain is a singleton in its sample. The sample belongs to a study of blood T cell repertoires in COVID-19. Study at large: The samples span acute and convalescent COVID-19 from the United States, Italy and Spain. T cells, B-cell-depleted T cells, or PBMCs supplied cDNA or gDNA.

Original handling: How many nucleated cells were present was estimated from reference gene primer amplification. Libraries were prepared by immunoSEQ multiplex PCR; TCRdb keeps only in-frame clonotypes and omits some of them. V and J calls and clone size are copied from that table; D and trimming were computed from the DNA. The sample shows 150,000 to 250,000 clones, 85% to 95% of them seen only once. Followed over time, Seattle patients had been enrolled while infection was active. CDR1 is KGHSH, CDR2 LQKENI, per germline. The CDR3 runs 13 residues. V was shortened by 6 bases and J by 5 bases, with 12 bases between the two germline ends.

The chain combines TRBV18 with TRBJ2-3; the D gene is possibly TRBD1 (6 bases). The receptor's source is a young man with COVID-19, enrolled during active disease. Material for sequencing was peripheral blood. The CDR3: CASSFTGLDTQYF. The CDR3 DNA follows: TGTGCCAGCTCGTTTACAGGGCTAGATACGCAGTATTTT.